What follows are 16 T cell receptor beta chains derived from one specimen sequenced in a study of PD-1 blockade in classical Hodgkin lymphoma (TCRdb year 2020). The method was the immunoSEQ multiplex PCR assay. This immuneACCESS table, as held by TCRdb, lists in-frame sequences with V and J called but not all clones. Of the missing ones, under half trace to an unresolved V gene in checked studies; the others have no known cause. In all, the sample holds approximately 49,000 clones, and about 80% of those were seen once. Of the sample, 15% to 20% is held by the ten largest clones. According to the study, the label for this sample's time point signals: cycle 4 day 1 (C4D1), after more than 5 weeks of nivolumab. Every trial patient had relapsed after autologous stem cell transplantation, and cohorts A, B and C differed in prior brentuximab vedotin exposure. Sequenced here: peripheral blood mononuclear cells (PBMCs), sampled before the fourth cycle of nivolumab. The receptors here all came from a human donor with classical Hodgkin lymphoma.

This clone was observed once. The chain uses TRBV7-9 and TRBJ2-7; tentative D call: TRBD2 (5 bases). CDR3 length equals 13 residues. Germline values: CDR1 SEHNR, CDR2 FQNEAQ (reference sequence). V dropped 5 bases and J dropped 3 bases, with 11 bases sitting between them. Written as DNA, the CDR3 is TGTGCCAGCAGCCCCGGACTGAGCTACGAGCAGTACTTC. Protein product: CASSPGLSYEQYF.

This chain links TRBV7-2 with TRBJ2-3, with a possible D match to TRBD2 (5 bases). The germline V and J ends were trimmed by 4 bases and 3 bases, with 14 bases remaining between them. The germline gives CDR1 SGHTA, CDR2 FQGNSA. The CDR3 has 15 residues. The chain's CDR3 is CASSSRGLTTDTQYF. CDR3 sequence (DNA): TGTGCCAGCAGCTCCCGAGGACTTACGACAGATACGCAGTATTTT.

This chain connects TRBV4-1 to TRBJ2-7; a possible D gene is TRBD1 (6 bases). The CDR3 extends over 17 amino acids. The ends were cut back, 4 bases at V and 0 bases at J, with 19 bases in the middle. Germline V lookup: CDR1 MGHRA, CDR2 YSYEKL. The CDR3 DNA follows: TGCGCCAGCAGCCGTTCAGGGGCAGGGGTCGCCTCCTACGAGCAGTACTTC. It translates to CASSRSGAGVASYEQYF.

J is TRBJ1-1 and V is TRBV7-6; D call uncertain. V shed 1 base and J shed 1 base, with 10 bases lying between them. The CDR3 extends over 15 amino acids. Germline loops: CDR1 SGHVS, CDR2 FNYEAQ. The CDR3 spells CASSLVATPNTEAFF. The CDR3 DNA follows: TGTGCCAGCAGCTTAGTAGCGACCCCGAACACTGAAGCTTTCTTT.

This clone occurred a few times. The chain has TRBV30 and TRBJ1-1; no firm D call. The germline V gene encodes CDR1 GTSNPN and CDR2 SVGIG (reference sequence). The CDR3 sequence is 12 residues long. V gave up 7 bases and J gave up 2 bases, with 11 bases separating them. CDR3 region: CAYLFDNTEAFF. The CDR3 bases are TGTGCCTACCTCTTTGACAACACTGAAGCTTTCTTT. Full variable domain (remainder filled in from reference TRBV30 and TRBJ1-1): SQTIHQWPATLVQPVGSPLSLECTVEGTSNPNLYWYRQAAGRGLQLLFYSVGIGQISSEVPQNLSASRPQDRQFILSSKKLLLSDSGFYLCAYLFDNTEAFFGQGTRLTVV.

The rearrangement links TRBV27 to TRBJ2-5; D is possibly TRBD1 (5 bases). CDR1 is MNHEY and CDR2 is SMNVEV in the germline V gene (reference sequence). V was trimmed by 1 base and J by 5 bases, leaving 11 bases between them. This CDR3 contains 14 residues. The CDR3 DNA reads TGTGCCAGCAGTTTATTTCAGGGTTCGGAGACCCAGTACTTC. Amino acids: CASSLFQGSETQYF.

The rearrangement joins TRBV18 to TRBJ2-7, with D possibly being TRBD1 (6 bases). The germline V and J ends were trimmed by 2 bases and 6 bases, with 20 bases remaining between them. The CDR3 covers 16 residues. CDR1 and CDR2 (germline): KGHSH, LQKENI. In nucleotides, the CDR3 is TGTGCCAGCTCACCATCTAACAGGGAAAAATCTTCCGAGCAGTACTTC. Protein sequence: CASSPSNREKSSEQYF.

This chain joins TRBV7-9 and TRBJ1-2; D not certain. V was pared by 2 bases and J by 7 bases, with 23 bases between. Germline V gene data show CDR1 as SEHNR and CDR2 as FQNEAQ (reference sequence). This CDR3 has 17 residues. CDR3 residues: CASSLKVPRLGLFGYTF. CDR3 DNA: TGTGCCAGCAGCTTAAAGGTACCCCGGTTGGGTTTGTTTGGCTACACCTTC.

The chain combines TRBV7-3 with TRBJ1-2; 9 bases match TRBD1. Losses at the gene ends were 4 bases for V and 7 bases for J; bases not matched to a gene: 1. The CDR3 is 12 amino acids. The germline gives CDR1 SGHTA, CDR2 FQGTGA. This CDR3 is CASSWDRAGYTF. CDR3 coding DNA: TGTGCCAGCAGCTGGGACAGGGCTGGCTACACCTTC.

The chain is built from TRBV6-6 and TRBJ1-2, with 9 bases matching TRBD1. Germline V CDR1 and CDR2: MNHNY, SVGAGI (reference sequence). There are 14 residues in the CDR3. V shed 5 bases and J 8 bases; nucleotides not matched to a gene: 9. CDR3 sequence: CASSNPTGGYGYTF. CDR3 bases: TGTGCCAGCAGTAACCCAACAGGGGGCTACGGCTACACCTTC.

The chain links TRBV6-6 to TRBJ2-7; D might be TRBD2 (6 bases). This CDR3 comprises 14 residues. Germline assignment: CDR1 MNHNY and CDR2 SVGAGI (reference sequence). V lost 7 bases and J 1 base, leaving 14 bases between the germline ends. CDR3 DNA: TGTGCCAGCAAAGGCCGGGACTGGTCCTACGAGCAGTACTTC. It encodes CASKGRDWSYEQYF.

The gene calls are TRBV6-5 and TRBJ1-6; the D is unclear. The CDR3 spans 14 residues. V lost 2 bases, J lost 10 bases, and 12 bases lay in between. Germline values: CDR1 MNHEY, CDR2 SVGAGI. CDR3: CASSYRVAGSPLHF. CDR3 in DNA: TGTGCCAGCAGTTACAGGGTAGCGGGGTCACCCCTCCACTTT.

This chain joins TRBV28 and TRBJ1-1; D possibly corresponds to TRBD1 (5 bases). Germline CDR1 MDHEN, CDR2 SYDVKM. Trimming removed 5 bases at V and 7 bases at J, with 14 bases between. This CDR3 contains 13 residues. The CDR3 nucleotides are TGTGCCAGCAGTCGCACGGGACGGAGTGAAGCTTTCTTT. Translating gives CASSRTGRSEAFF. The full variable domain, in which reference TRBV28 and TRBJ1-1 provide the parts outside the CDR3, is DVKVTQSSRYLVKRTGEKVFLECVQDMDHENMFWYRQDPGLGLRLIYFSYDVKMKEKGDIPEGYSVSREKKERFSLILESASTNQTSMYLCASSRTGRSEAFFGQGTRLTVV.

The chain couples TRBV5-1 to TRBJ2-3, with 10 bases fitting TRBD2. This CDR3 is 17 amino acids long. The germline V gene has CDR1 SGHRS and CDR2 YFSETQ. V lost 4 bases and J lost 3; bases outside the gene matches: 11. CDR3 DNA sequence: TGCGCCAGCAGCACAGGCGCTAGCGGGAGCGGTACAGATACGCAGTATTTT. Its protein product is CASSTGASGSGTDTQYF. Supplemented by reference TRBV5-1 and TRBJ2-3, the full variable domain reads KAGVTQTPRYLIKTRGQQVTLSCSPISGHRSVSWYQQTPGQGLQFLFEYFSETQRNKGNFPGRFSGRQFSNSRSEMNVSTLELGDSALYLCASSTGASGSGTDTQYFGPGTRLTVL.

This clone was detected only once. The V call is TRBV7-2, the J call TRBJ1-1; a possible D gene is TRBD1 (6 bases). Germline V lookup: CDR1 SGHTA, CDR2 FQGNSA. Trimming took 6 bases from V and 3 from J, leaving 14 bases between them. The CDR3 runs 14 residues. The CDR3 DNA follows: TGTGCCAGCAGATTTACAGGGATGGACACTGAAGCTTTCTTT. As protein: CASRFTGMDTEAFF.

The CDR3 nucleotides read TGCGCCAGCAGCTTGGGGGGCGATCAAGGCTACACCTTC. Its protein product is CASSLGGDQGYTF. The chain uses TRBV5-1 and TRBJ1-2, with D tentatively TRBD1 (5 bases). This CDR3 has 13 amino acids. Deletions cut 0 bases from V and 8 bases from J, with 11 bases between. CDR1 SGHRS and CDR2 YFSETQ come from the germline V gene.